In its sample, the clone carrying this T cell receptor (beta chain) was seen a few times. As yet, its antigen is unknown. These data come from a study of T-cell memory formation after mild COVID-19. Study-wide background: Largely, TCR clusters stayed within a single donor. Study-level results: Pre-infection memory held some responding clones, suggesting pre-existing cross-reactive T cells responded. Balance between CD4 and CD8 was seen in clones contracting day 15 to 85, and a CD4+ lean was seen in later expanders. Shrinking CD4+ clones were chiefly CM and EM; CD8+ ones were chiefly EMRA.

Each CDR3 protein is one row after TCRdb ran MiXCR on the 5' RACE reads. The sample has roughly 560,000 distinct CDR3 sequences; roughly 21% are singletons. The CDR3 contains 15 residues. Between the trimmed V and J ends, which lost 3 bases and 4 bases, there was a span of 15 bases. CDR1 SGHAT and CDR2 FQNNGV come from the germline V gene. Sequenced: PBMCs or a T cell subset sorted from them (not recorded which). The source of this sequence is an adult woman who had mild COVID-19 (a few samples of this study predate the infection). Cell type and time point are not known. The V and J genes are TRBV11-2 and TRBJ2-5, with a tentative D call TRBD2 (5 bases). The CDR3 nucleotides are TGTGCCAGCAGCTTCTTCCAGTCCGGAGGAGAGACCCAGTACTTC. Residues: CASSFFQSGGETQYF.